This is a list of T cell receptor beta chains from one sample in a study of T cell repertoires in cytomegalovirus infection. Their recognized antigens are unknown. TCRdb independently ran MiXCR on the reads; one entry per CDR3 protein. Of 100,000 or so distinct CDR3 sequences in the sample, roughly 39% were seen once. The sequencing used CD8+ T cells from cultured PBMCs, collected from culture after CMV antigen stimulation. These receptor sequences come from a human donor in good health (CMV status not recorded). Some clones in this sample may be carry-over from other donors' samples. Each CDR3 is given with its conserved first and last residue. The order of the fields is V gene, J gene, D gene, clone size, CDR3 protein, CDR3 DNA. The D gene is left open where the match is weak. Clone size is given for some rows only: seen once, a few or many times, or a class if the clone is expanded.

V gene: TRBV29-1; J gene: TRBJ2-1; D gene: .; clone size: .; CDR3 protein: CSVEPQYNEQFF; CDR3 DNA: TGCAGCGTTGAGCCCCAGTACAATGAGCAGTTCTTC
V gene: TRBV6-1; J gene: TRBJ2-1; D gene: .; clone size: many; CDR3 protein: CASSEGWARNNEQFF; CDR3 DNA: TGTGCCAGCAGTGAGGGGTGGGCGCGTAACAATGAGCAGTTCTTC
V gene: TRBV7-9; J gene: TRBJ1-5; D gene: .; clone size: few; CDR3 protein: CASSSPREGDYSNQPQHF; CDR3 DNA: TGTGCCAGCAGTTCCCCGCGGGAGGGCGACTATAGCAATCAGCCCCAGCATTTT
V gene: TRBV30; J gene: TRBJ2-7; D gene: .; clone size: .; CDR3 protein: CAYTLGTYEQYF; CDR3 DNA: TGTGCCTATACGTTGGGAACCTACGAGCAGTACTTC
V gene: TRBV2; J gene: TRBJ1-5; D gene: .; clone size: few; CDR3 protein: CASLKTDNYNQPQHF; CDR3 DNA: TGTGCCAGCCTAAAGACAGACAATTACAATCAGCCCCAGCATTTT
V gene: TRBV7-8; J gene: TRBJ2-7; D gene: TRBD1; clone size: many; CDR3 protein: CASSLESGGLAGEQYF; CDR3 DNA: TGTGCCAGCAGCTTAGAGTCAGGGGGCCTTGCTGGCGAGCAGTACTTC
V gene: TRBV13; J gene: TRBJ2-1; D gene: .; clone size: .; CDR3 protein: CASSLYGNNEQFF; CDR3 DNA: TGTGCCAGCAGCTTATACGGTAACAATGAGCAGTTCTTC
V gene: TRBV15; J gene: TRBJ2-1; D gene: TRBD2; clone size: .; CDR3 protein: CATSREIGGAANEQFF; CDR3 DNA: TGTGCCACCAGCAGAGAAATCGGGGGGGCGGCCAATGAGCAGTTCTTC
V gene: TRBV5-5; J gene: TRBJ2-5; D gene: .; clone size: many; CDR3 protein: CASSLVWDNQETQYF; CDR3 DNA: TGTGCCAGCAGCTTGGTATGGGACAACCAAGAGACCCAGTACTTC
V gene: TRBV7-6; J gene: TRBJ2-2; D gene: .; clone size: .; CDR3 protein: CASSPVRGQDAGELFF; CDR3 DNA: TGTGCCAGCAGCCCAGTCCGAGGCCAGGACGCCGGGGAGCTGTTTTTT
V gene: TRBV4-1; J gene: TRBJ1-5; D gene: .; clone size: .; CDR3 protein: CASSHPREGSNQPQHF; CDR3 DNA: TGCGCCAGCAGCCACCCCAGGGAAGGAAGTAATCAGCCCCAGCATTTT
V gene: TRBV7-2; J gene: TRBJ2-3; D gene: TRBD2; clone size: .; CDR3 protein: CASSAERGASSTDTQYF; CDR3 DNA: TGTGCCAGCAGCGCAGAGCGGGGGGCGTCTAGCACAGATACGCAGTATTTT
V gene: TRBV6-1; J gene: TRBJ2-1; D gene: TRBD2; clone size: few; CDR3 protein: CASNSGLAGVNEQFF; CDR3 DNA: TGTGCCAGCAACTCAGGACTAGCGGGGGTCAATGAGCAGTTCTTC
V gene: TRBV5-1; J gene: TRBJ1-4; D gene: .; clone size: .; CDR3 protein: CASSPLPGEKLFF; CDR3 DNA: TGCGCCAGCAGCCCGCTCCCGGGGGAAAAACTGTTTTTT
V gene: TRBV7-8; J gene: TRBJ2-7; D gene: .; clone size: few; CDR3 protein: CASSGYRSYEQYF; CDR3 DNA: TGTGCCAGCAGCGGATACAGGAGTTACGAGCAGTACTTC
V gene: TRBV6-2/TRBV6-3; J gene: TRBJ2-1; D gene: TRBD2; clone size: .; CDR3 protein: CASSYFGLAEREQFF; CDR3 DNA: TGTGCCAGCAGTTACTTTGGACTAGCGGAGAGGGAGCAGTTCTTC
V gene: TRBV7-6; J gene: TRBJ2-7; D gene: .; clone size: .; CDR3 protein: CASSFATDGYEQYF; CDR3 DNA: TGTGCCAGCAGCTTCGCGACAGATGGCTACGAGCAGTACTTC
V gene: TRBV2; J gene: TRBJ2-3; D gene: .; clone size: .; CDR3 protein: CASSEAFGFTDTQYF; CDR3 DNA: TGTGCCAGCAGTGAAGCGTTTGGCTTCACAGATACGCAGTATTTT
V gene: TRBV12-3/TRBV12-4; J gene: TRBJ1-2; D gene: .; clone size: many; CDR3 protein: CASSLSGDYYGYTF; CDR3 DNA: TGTGCCAGCAGTTTATCGGGGGACTACTATGGCTACACCTTC
V gene: TRBV7-3; J gene: TRBJ1-1; D gene: .; clone size: .; CDR3 protein: CASSPAGNTEAFF; CDR3 DNA: TGTGCCAGCAGCCCCGCAGGGAACACTGAAGCTTTCTTT
V gene: TRBV4-1; J gene: TRBJ2-7; D gene: .; clone size: many; CDR3 protein: CASSQVLTGTYEQYF; CDR3 DNA: TGCGCCAGCAGCCAAGTTTTGACAGGTACCTACGAGCAGTACTTC
V gene: TRBV28; J gene: TRBJ2-3; D gene: TRBD1; clone size: many; CDR3 protein: CASSWATGDTDTQYF; CDR3 DNA: TGTGCCAGCAGTTGGGCGACAGGGGACACAGATACGCAGTATTTT
V gene: TRBV29-1; J gene: TRBJ2-7; D gene: .; clone size: .; CDR3 protein: CSVEEPDRGPYEQYF; CDR3 DNA: TGCAGCGTTGAAGAACCAGACCGCGGGCCTTACGAGCAGTACTTC
V gene: TRBV27; J gene: TRBJ2-3; D gene: TRBD2; clone size: .; CDR3 protein: CASSLSMPSGGSDTQYF; CDR3 DNA: TGTGCCAGCAGTTTATCGATGCCTAGCGGGGGGTCAGATACGCAGTATTTT
V gene: TRBV24-1; J gene: TRBJ2-7; D gene: TRBD1; clone size: many; CDR3 protein: CATSDRTGPYEQYF; CDR3 DNA: TGTGCCACCAGTGATAGGACAGGACCCTACGAGCAGTACTTC
V gene: TRBV27; J gene: TRBJ2-7; D gene: TRBD1; clone size: few; CDR3 protein: CASSITGVFLYEQYF; CDR3 DNA: TGTGCCAGCAGTATAACAGGGGTTTTCTTATACGAGCAGTACTTC
V gene: TRBV2; J gene: TRBJ2-5; D gene: .; clone size: .; CDR3 protein: CASSEGAGETQYF; CDR3 DNA: TGTGCCAGCAGTGAAGGAGCGGGAGAGACCCAGTACTTC
V gene: TRBV29-1; J gene: TRBJ2-1; D gene: TRBD2; clone size: .; CDR3 protein: CSVPGVGGEVNEQFF; CDR3 DNA: TGCAGCGTGCCGGGGGTGGGGGGGGAGGTCAATGAGCAGTTCTTC
V gene: TRBV2; J gene: TRBJ1-1; D gene: .; clone size: many; CDR3 protein: CASKQGSFSEAFF; CDR3 DNA: TGTGCCAGCAAGCAGGGCAGTTTTTCAGAAGCTTTCTTT
V gene: TRBV7-2; J gene: TRBJ1-1; D gene: .; clone size: many; CDR3 protein: CASSLDGLEAFF; CDR3 DNA: TGTGCCAGCAGCCTCGACGGATTAGAAGCTTTCTTT
V gene: TRBV15; J gene: TRBJ1-1; D gene: TRBD1; clone size: .; CDR3 protein: CATSIRDRLISDTEAFF; CDR3 DNA: TGTGCCACCAGCATCCGGGACAGGTTAATATCGGACACTGAAGCTTTCTTT
V gene: TRBV4-1; J gene: TRBJ2-5; D gene: .; clone size: .; CDR3 protein: CASSQEFFGARTETQYF; CDR3 DNA: TGCGCCAGCAGCCAAGAGTTTTTCGGGGCCCGAACGGAGACCCAGTACTTC
V gene: TRBV7-2; J gene: TRBJ2-7; D gene: TRBD2; clone size: few; CDR3 protein: CASSSSGGAFSYEQYF; CDR3 DNA: TGTGCCAGCAGCTCGAGCGGGGGGGCCTTCTCCTACGAGCAGTACTTC
V gene: TRBV7-6; J gene: TRBJ2-5; D gene: .; clone size: .; CDR3 protein: CASSKYQETQYF; CDR3 DNA: TGTGCCAGCAGCAAGTACCAAGAGACCCAGTACTTC
V gene: TRBV7-6; J gene: TRBJ2-7; D gene: TRBD1; clone size: .; CDR3 protein: CASSGDRFYEQYF; CDR3 DNA: TGTGCCAGCAGCGGGGACAGATTCTACGAGCAGTACTTC
V gene: TRBV7-9; J gene: TRBJ2-7; D gene: .; clone size: once; CDR3 protein: CASSPGGSGSSSYEQYF; CDR3 DNA: TGTGCCAGCAGCCCTGGTGGTAGCGGATCGAGCTCCTACGAGCAGTACTTC
V gene: TRBV9; J gene: TRBJ2-2; D gene: TRBD1; clone size: once; CDR3 protein: CASSVTGAGELFF; CDR3 DNA: TGTGCCAGCAGCGTAACAGGGGCCGGGGAGCTGTTTTTT